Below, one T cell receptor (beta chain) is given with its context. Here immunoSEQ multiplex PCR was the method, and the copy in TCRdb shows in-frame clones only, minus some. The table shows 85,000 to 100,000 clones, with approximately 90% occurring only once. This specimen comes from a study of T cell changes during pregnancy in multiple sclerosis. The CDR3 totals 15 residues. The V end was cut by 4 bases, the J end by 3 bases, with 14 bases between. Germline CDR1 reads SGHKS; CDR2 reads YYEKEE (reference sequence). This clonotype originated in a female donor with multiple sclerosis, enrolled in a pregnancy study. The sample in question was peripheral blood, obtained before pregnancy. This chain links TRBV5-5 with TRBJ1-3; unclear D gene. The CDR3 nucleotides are TGTGCCAGCAGCCCCCCCGGGGATCTTGGAAACACCATATATTTT. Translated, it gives CASSPPGDLGNTIYF.